The T cell receptor (beta chain) described here comes from a study of cytomegalovirus exposure and HLA in healthy donors. Study-level results: Rarity marked most TCR sequences, yet some public TCRs occurred in many donors. Associated with cytomegalovirus, according to the listing, were 170 or so TCR beta chains. Relative to equally common others, HLA-associated TCR beta chains showed greater clonal expansion in a later analysis.

V lost 5 bases and J lost 4, with 17 bases in between. The CDR3 runs to 16 residues. Germline CDR1 SGHTA, CDR2 FQGNSA. In regard to this clone: Its antigen remains unknown.

The PCR contained 60 Vbeta and 13 Jbeta primers. Sequenced by immunoSEQ multiplex PCR; TCRdb stores in-frame clones only, minus some. The sample includes roughly 150,000 clones, roughly 85% of them seen just once. The V gene is TRBV7-2, the J gene TRBJ2-2; TRBD2 might be the D (5 bases). The specimen was PBMCs. This sequence was found in a young woman in good health and CMV-seronegative. The CDR3: CASSPGPGSGTGELFF. CDR3 nucleotides: TGTGCCAGCAGCCCAGGCCCTGGGAGCGGCACCGGGGAGCTGTTTTTT.